Shown below are 28 T cell receptor beta chains from a single sample sequenced in a study of graft-versus-host responses after intestinal transplantation. Clones were sequenced by immunoSEQ multiplex PCR, and TCRdb holds only the in-frame ones, with some missing. The table shows roughly 110,000 clones, with approximately 90% occurring only once. Their recognized antigens are unknown. The sequencing used unstimulated CD4+ T cells sorted from spleen or lymph node cells, collected before transplant. These receptors came from a human donor who was the organ donor for an intestinal transplant.

This clone was recorded once. J is TRBJ1-2 and V is TRBV11-3, with D possibly TRBD1 on 5 matching bases. The ends were cut back, 5 bases at V and 1 base at J, with 8 bases in the middle. Germline V lookup: CDR1 SGHNT, CDR2 YENEEA. The CDR3 covers 13 residues. CDR3: CASSPGNNYGYTF. The DNA of the CDR3 is TGTGCCAGCAGCCCAGGGAATAACTATGGCTACACCTTC.

The chain carries TRBV5-1 and TRBJ2-3, with unresolved D. There are 14 residues in the CDR3. In germline, CDR1 is SGHRS, CDR2 YFSETQ. V lost 1 base and J 0 bases, leaving 6 bases between the germline ends. The CDR3 DNA reads TGCGCCAGCAGCTTGACGTCTAGCACAGATACGCAGTATTTT. Protein sequence: CASSLTSSTDTQYF. Complete variable domain (other parts from reference TRBV5-1 and TRBJ2-3): KAGVTQTPRYLIKTRGQQVTLSCSPISGHRSVSWYQQTPGQGLQFLFEYFSETQRNKGNFPGRFSGRQFSNSRSEMNVSTLELGDSALYLCASSLTSSTDTQYFGPGTRLTVL.

The chain combines TRBV9 with TRBJ2-1; TRBD2 matches at 11 bases. The junction had 2 bases not matched to a gene; V was cut back by 2 bases and J by 4 bases. This CDR3 comprises 15 residues. From germline, CDR1 is SGDLS and CDR2 YYNGEE. The DNA of the CDR3 is TGTGCCAGCAGCGTGACTAGCGGGGTGTACAATGAGCAGTTCTTC. Translating gives CASSVTSGVYNEQFF.

This chain connects TRBV30 to TRBJ2-7, with D possibly TRBD2 on 6 matching bases. V was clipped by 3 bases and J by 2 bases, with 23 bases between them. The CDR3 is 17 amino acids. CDR1 and CDR2 from the germline V gene are GTSNPN and SVGIG (reference sequence). CDR3 in amino acids: CAWRTPIGASVTYEQYF. The CDR3 nucleotides read TGTGCCTGGAGGACTCCGATTGGGGCTAGCGTTACCTACGAGCAGTACTTC. Filled out from reference TRBV30 and TRBJ2-7, the complete variable domain reads SQTIHQWPATLVQPVGSPLSLECTVEGTSNPNLYWYRQAAGRGLQLLFYSVGIGQISSEVPQNLSASRPQDRQFILSSKKLLLSDSGFYLCAWRTPIGASVTYEQYFGPGTRLTVT.

This chain uses TRBV12-2 with TRBJ2-2; TRBD2, the table's D call, lacks a check against the DNA. TRBV12-2 is classified as a pseudogene. This CDR3 contains 12 residues. CDR3 nucleotide sequence: TGTGCAAGTCCGGGGGACACCGGGGAGCTGTTTTTT. Amino acids: CASPGDTGELFF.

The chain has TRBV7-2 and TRBJ2-1; D is uncertain. V was cut by 3 bases and J by 6 bases, with 0 bases left in between. The length of the CDR3 is 10 residues. The germline V gene has CDR1 SGHTA and CDR2 FQGNSA. The CDR3 DNA follows: TGTGCCAGCAGCTTCAATGAGCAGTTCTTC. Its translation: CASSFNEQFF.

The chain has TRBV15 and TRBJ2-7, with 10 bases lining up with TRBD1. This CDR3 comprises 15 residues. V lost 8 bases to trimming and J lost 4 bases; unmatched junction nucleotides: 11. Germline CDR1 is LNHNV and CDR2 is YYDKDF (reference sequence). CDR3 loop: CATALQGQGNYEQYF. The CDR3 DNA reads as TGTGCCACCGCCCTACAGGGACAGGGGAATTACGAGCAGTACTTC.

This sequence joins TRBV6-1 and TRBJ1-6, with TRBD1 identical over 8 bases. Unmatched junction bases numbered 6, after V lost 4 bases and J lost 10 bases. Looked up from germline, CDR1 is MNHNS and CDR2 is SASEGT. The CDR3 covers 14 residues. The CDR3 here is CASSVQGADSPLHF. The CDR3 DNA reads TGTGCCAGCAGTGTCCAGGGGGCAGACTCACCCCTCCACTTT.

The CDR3 nucleotides are TGCGCCAGCAGTGAGTCACTAGCGGGGGGACTAGCCAAAAACATTCAGTACTTC. Protein product: CASSESLAGGLAKNIQYF. The chain has TRBV10-2 and TRBJ2-4, with 12 bases aligning to TRBD2. The junction had 3 bases not matched to a gene; V was cut back by 0 bases and J by 0 bases. The CDR3 is 18 amino acids. Looked up from germline, CDR1 is WSHSY and CDR2 is SAAADI.

The rearrangement uses TRBV19 and TRBJ2-2; 12 bases fit TRBD2. The CDR3 spans 17 residues. CDR1 and CDR2 (germline): LNHDA, SQIVND (reference sequence). The junction had 4 bases not matched to a gene; V was cut back by 2 bases and J by 3 bases. CDR3 amino acids: CASSIRLAGAYTGELFF. As DNA, the CDR3 is TGTGCCAGTAGTATACGACTAGCGGGGGCCTACACCGGGGAGCTGTTTTTT. Full variable domain (rest looked up from reference TRBV19 and TRBJ2-2): DGGITQSPKYLFRKEGQNVTLSCEQNLNHDAMYWYRQDPGQGLRLIYYSQIVNDFQKGDIAEGYSVSREKKESFPLTVTSAQKNPTAFYLCASSIRLAGAYTGELFFGEGSRLTVL.

This clone was picked up a small number of times. The rearrangement joins TRBV4-1 to TRBJ2-5; TRBD1 agrees at 7 bases. The V gene's germline CDR1 is MGHRA and CDR2 YSYEKL. This CDR3 is built from 11 residues. J was trimmed by 5 bases and V by 8 bases; bases with no gene match: 2. CDR3: CASGRGETQYF. Written as DNA, the CDR3 is TGCGCCAGCGGCAGGGGGGAGACCCAGTACTTC.

The chain's CDR3 is CASSLAGTGANEQYF. DNA of the CDR3: TGTGCCAGCTCACTGGCAGGGACAGGGGCCAACGAGCAGTACTTC. The genes are TRBV18 and TRBJ2-7, with 10 bases aligning to TRBD1. V was clipped by 4 bases and J by 5 bases; unmatched bases: 8. The CDR3 is 15 residues long. CDR1 and CDR2 (germline): KGHSH, LQKENI. Complete variable domain (other parts from reference TRBV18 and TRBJ2-7): NAGVMQNPRHLVRRRGQEARLRCSPMKGHSHVYWYRQLPEEGLKFMVYLQKENIIDESGMPKERFSAEFPKEGPSILRIQQVVRGDSAAYFCASSLAGTGANEQYFGPGTRLTVT.

The chain combines TRBV6-1 with TRBJ2-2; tentative D call: TRBD2 (5 bases). Germline V gives CDR1 MNHNS, CDR2 SASEGT. The CDR3 consists of 15 residues. The V end was cut by 3 bases, the J end by 6 bases, with 14 bases between. Here the CDR3 DNA reads TGTGCCAGCAGTGACAAACTAGTACCATCCGGGGAGCTGTTTTTT. Translated, it gives CASSDKLVPSGELFF.

The chain is built from TRBV11-2 and TRBJ1-2; possible D gene TRBD1, 5 bases. Looked up from germline, CDR1 is SGHAT and CDR2 is FQNNGV. The CDR3 extends over 13 amino acids. Trimming took 5 bases from V and 5 from J, leaving 12 bases between them. The DNA for the CDR3 is TGTGCCAGCAGCCGTGGGACGGAATATGGCTACACCTTC. The encoded protein is CASSRGTEYGYTF.

This chain connects TRBV10-1 to TRBJ2-3; maybe TRBD2 (6 bases). The germline CDR1 and CDR2 sequences are WNHNN and SYGVQD (reference sequence). The CDR3 is 15 amino acids. Trimming shortened V by 2 bases and J by 3 bases, and 12 bases separated the two germline ends. The CDR3 sequence is CASSEASGRTDTQYF. The CDR3 DNA follows: TGCGCCAGCAGTGAGGCAAGCGGGCGGACAGATACGCAGTATTTT.

This chain uses TRBV4-1 with TRBJ2-5; perhaps TRBD1 as D (5 bases). The germline CDR1 and CDR2 sequences are MGHRA and YSYEKL. This CDR3 has 17 amino acids. V lost 0 bases and J lost 7, with 21 bases in between. The CDR3 here is CASSQDPQGSTMGTQYF. The CDR3 DNA is TGCGCCAGCAGCCAAGACCCTCAGGGCTCCACGATGGGGACCCAGTACTTC.

The chain employs TRBV19 and TRBJ2-5; 14 nucleotides align to TRBD2. The ends lost 9 bases at V and 5 bases at J; junction bases unmatched: 14. The CDR3 has 17 amino acids. Germline CDR1 LNHDA, CDR2 SQIVND (reference sequence). The CDR3 DNA reads as TGTGCCAGCGCCCAACCGGGACTAGCGGGAGTTGCTGAGACCCAGTACTTC. It translates to CASAQPGLAGVAETQYF.

The chain recombines TRBV5-1 with TRBJ2-7; no reliable D call. Germline loops: CDR1 SGHRS, CDR2 YFSETQ. V lost 0 bases and J lost 0, with 7 bases in between. CDR3 length: 14 residues. The CDR3 DNA is TGCGCCAGCAGCTTGGATCCGAACTCCTACGAGCAGTACTTC. Protein sequence: CASSLDPNSYEQYF.

J is TRBJ1-2 and V is TRBV19; no definite D call. The CDR3 runs to 15 residues. V was clipped by 1 base and J by 0 bases, with 9 bases between them. CDR1 and CDR2 from the germline V gene are LNHDA and SQIVND (reference sequence). The CDR3 sequence is CASSIGRGTNYGYTF. DNA for the CDR3: TGTGCCAGTAGTATAGGGCGGGGAACTAACTATGGCTACACCTTC.

The rearrangement links TRBV11-3 to TRBJ2-1; 9 bases are shared with TRBD1. The trim removed 3 bases at V and 1 base at J, leaving 1 base unmatched. The germline V gene encodes CDR1 SGHNT and CDR2 YENEEA. CDR3 length: 15 amino acids. CDR3 nucleotide sequence: TGTGCCAGCAGCTTGGACAGGGGATCCTACAATGAGCAGTTCTTC. It is translated as CASSLDRGSYNEQFF.

The V call is TRBV6-5, the J call TRBJ2-7; D possibly corresponds to TRBD2 (6 bases). The CDR3 loop spans 13 amino acids. Looked up from germline, CDR1 is MNHEY and CDR2 is SVGAGI. The V end lost 7 bases, the J end lost 3 bases, and 13 bases lay between the germline ends. DNA for the CDR3: TGTGCCAGCAACCGGGACTCCTTCTACGAGCAGTACTTC. Protein product: CASNRDSFYEQYF.

This rearrangement joins TRBV29-1 to TRBJ2-1; 8 positions match TRBD1. Germline trimming cut 7 bases from V and 1 base from J; bases unmatched to any gene: 6. This CDR3 comprises 14 residues. Per the germline V gene, CDR1 is SQVTM and CDR2 is ANQGSEA. As DNA, the CDR3 is TGCAGCGCCAGGGGGCATGGGTCCTACAATGAGCAGTTCTTC. It is translated as CSARGHGSYNEQFF.

The chain has TRBV5-1 and TRBJ1-1; 7 bases are shared with TRBD1. CDR1 and CDR2 (germline): SGHRS, YFSETQ. Germline trimming cut 4 bases from V and 1 base from J; bases unmatched to any gene: 4. The CDR3 length is 14 residues. CDR3 bases: TGCGCCAGCAGCGCGCAGGGGGGGAACACTGAAGCTTTCTTT. Translating it yields CASSAQGGNTEAFF.

V is TRBV6-6 and J is TRBJ2-4, with D unresolved. CDR1 is MNHNY, CDR2 SVGAGI, per germline (reference sequence). The CDR3 length is 12 residues. The V gene lost 6 bases and the J gene lost 8 bases, with 11 bases spanning the gap. For the CDR3, the DNA is TGTGCCAGCAGGGGTGAGGTGGACATTCAGTACTTC. Its protein product is CASRGEVDIQYF.

This clone was recorded once. Other DNA sequences in this specimen translate into the identical CDR3. The gene calls are TRBV28 and TRBJ1-2; D not resolved. The germline CDR1 and CDR2 sequences are MDHEN and SYDVKM. The CDR3 covers 12 residues. With 2 bases removed from V and 2 bases from J, the gap between germline ends came to 3 bases. Here the CDR3 DNA reads TGTGCCAGCAGTTTACAGAACTATGGCTACACCTTC. This encodes CASSLQNYGYTF.

This rearrangement joins TRBV7-9 to TRBJ2-3, with D unresolved. The V end lost 11 bases, the J end lost 4 bases, and 13 bases lay between the germline ends. There are 12 residues in the CDR3. The V gene's germline CDR1 is SEHNR and CDR2 FQNEAQ (reference sequence). CDR3 sequence (DNA): TGTGCCTCAGATCGGCAGGCAGATACGCAGTATTTT. It codes for CASDRQADTQYF.

This clone was seen more than once but under ten times. V and J are TRBV5-4 and TRBJ1-1; 7 positions match TRBD1. Trimming removed 0 bases from V and 6 bases from J; junction bases left unmatched: 5. The CDR3 spans 14 residues. Per the germline V gene, CDR1 is SGHNT and CDR2 is YYREEE (reference sequence). CDR3 sequence (DNA): TGTGCCAGCAGCTTGGGCAGGGGGGGGTCTGAAGCTTTCTTT. Amino acids: CASSLGRGGSEAFF.

V and J are TRBV10-3 and TRBJ1-6; no clear D gene. The CDR3 runs to 13 residues. The V end was cut by 2 bases, the J end by 5 bases, with 4 bases between. The germline V gene encodes CDR1 ENHRY and CDR2 SYGVKD. CDR3 coding DNA: TGTGCCATCAGTGAGGTCCATAATTCACCCCTCCACTTT. This encodes CAISEVHNSPLHF.